These 14 T cell receptor beta chains were sequenced from one sample in a study of radiation and T cells in renal cell carcinoma. Noted time point: baseline pretreatment blood. The sample's treatment: 15 Gy SBRT to primary tumor, nephrectomy 4 weeks later. Sequencing used immunoSEQ multiplex PCR; TCRdb keeps in-frame clones, though not all of them. The sample includes 50,000 to 75,000 clones, over 70% seen only once; the top ten take 6% to 8%. Sequences were derived from blood, sampled from a patient whose treatment included radiotherapy and nephrectomy. Every receptor here comes from a man in his sixties with renal cell carcinoma.

This clone was seen more than once but under ten times. The rearrangement joins TRBV19 to TRBJ2-5; D may be TRBD1 (8 bases). The CDR3 is made up of 14 amino acids. Trimming removed 6 bases from V and 5 bases from J, with 16 bases in between. From germline, CDR1 is LNHDA and CDR2 SQIVND (reference sequence). DNA of the CDR3: TGTGCCAGTAGACCGACAGGGGAGGGCGAGACCCAGTACTTC. Translating gives CASRPTGEGETQYF.

The V gene is TRBV7-8, the J gene TRBJ2-5, with 11 bases lining up with TRBD1. Looked up from germline, CDR1 is SGHVS and CDR2 is FQNEAQ. Losses at the gene ends were 4 bases for V and 5 bases for J; bases not matched to a gene: 12. This CDR3 comprises 17 residues. The CDR3 DNA reads as TGTGCCAGCAGCTCTTCACTCGGACAGGGGGCAAAGGAGACCCAGTACTTC. It translates to CASSSSLGQGAKETQYF.

The chain uses TRBV2 and TRBJ2-1; 14 bases agree with TRBD2. The trim removed 9 bases at V and 6 bases at J, leaving 10 bases unmatched. Looked up from germline, CDR1 is SNHLY and CDR2 is FYNNEI. The CDR3 has 16 amino acids. The CDR3 DNA sequence: TGTGCCAGTGAGACTAGCGGGAGGGCCCGAGGCAATGAGCAGTTCTTC. Protein sequence: CASETSGRARGNEQFF.

The chain is built from TRBV30 and TRBJ2-1; D is possibly TRBD1 or TRBD2 (6 bases each). This CDR3 spans 15 amino acids. Trimming stripped 6 bases from V and 5 bases from J, with 20 bases between. Germline V CDR1 and CDR2: GTSNPN, SVGIG (reference sequence). The CDR3 DNA sequence: TGTGCCTGCCAAAAGGGTCGTGGGGGGCACAATGAGCAGTTCTTC. It specifies CACQKGRGGHNEQFF.

The V call is TRBV4-3, the J call TRBJ2-5, with TRBD1 as a possible D gene (6 bases). The CDR3 is made up of 17 amino acids. The V gene's germline CDR1 is LGHNA and CDR2 YSLEER. Trimming stripped 0 bases from V and 4 bases from J, with 18 bases between. The CDR3 loop is CASSQDPATGYRETQYF. In DNA form, the CDR3 reads TGCGCCAGCAGCCAAGATCCGGCCACAGGGTACAGAGAGACCCAGTACTTC.

The chain recombines TRBV18 with TRBJ1-2; D is ambiguous. Germline V lookup: CDR1 KGHSH, CDR2 LQKENI. The CDR3 extends over 11 amino acids. The ends were cut back, 4 bases at V and 7 bases at J, with 7 bases in the middle. The CDR3 reads CASSRPAGYTF. For the CDR3, the DNA is TGTGCCAGCTCACGACCGGCTGGCTACACCTTC.

This sequence joins TRBV19 and TRBJ2-3; D is possibly TRBD2 (6 bases). The ends were cut back, 3 bases at V and 1 base at J, with 8 bases in the middle. Looked up from germline, CDR1 is LNHDA and CDR2 is SQIVND (reference sequence). The CDR3 spans 14 residues. In DNA form, the CDR3 reads TGTGCCAGTAGTATGGGGGGAGGCACAGATACGCAGTATTTT. Residues: CASSMGGGTDTQYF.

The rearrangement joins TRBV4-1 to TRBJ2-1; D remains unclear. This CDR3 has 13 amino acids. Trimming stripped 4 bases from V and 4 bases from J, with 8 bases between. The germline gives CDR1 MGHRA, CDR2 YSYEKL. Here the CDR3 DNA reads TGCGCCAGCAGCCCCGGACCTTACAATGAGCAGTTCTTC. This gives the protein CASSPGPYNEQFF.

This clone was counted at least ten times. The V and J genes are TRBV5-6 and TRBJ2-1; a weak D match, TRBD2 (5 bases). Germline CDR1 is SGHDT and CDR2 is YYEEEE. The CDR3 consists of 15 residues. Trimming took 2 bases from V and 4 from J, leaving 13 bases between them. CDR3 amino acids: CASSFGLSGYNEQFF. The CDR3 DNA reads as TGTGCCAGCAGCTTTGGACTTTCTGGGTACAATGAGCAGTTCTTC.

The chain links TRBV6-5 to TRBJ2-5, with 8 bases lining up with TRBD2. With the DNA end fitting TRBJ2-7 better, the J assignment may be wrong. This CDR3 is built from 15 residues. Germline-derived CDR1 and CDR2 are MNHEY and SVGAGI. This CDR3 reads CASSIGTRGSYEQYF. The CDR3 coding sequence is TGTGCCAGCAGTATTGGGACTAGGGGATCCTACGAGCAGTACTTC.

V and J are TRBV10-3 and TRBJ2-3; 7 bases match TRBD2. The germline V gene encodes CDR1 ENHRY and CDR2 SYGVKD. Trimming cost V 7 bases and J 3 bases; bases outside gene matches: 13. This CDR3 is 16 amino acids long. CDR3 amino acids: CAITDPVASGTDTQYF. CDR3 sequence (DNA): TGTGCCATCACCGACCCTGTGGCTAGCGGAACAGATACGCAGTATTTT.

This clone has only one observation. V and J are TRBV11-3 and TRBJ2-3; 8 bases are a match to TRBD2. J lost 0 bases, V lost 3 bases, and 2 bases had no gene match. Germline-derived CDR1 and CDR2 are SGHNT and YENEEA. This CDR3 is 15 amino acids long. The CDR3 DNA sequence: TGTGCCAGCAGCTTGGCTAGCGGGAGCACAGATACGCAGTATTTT. It yields the protein CASSLASGSTDTQYF.

The chain recombines TRBV11-3 with TRBJ2-1, with 16 bases matching TRBD2. Germline loops: CDR1 SGHNT, CDR2 YENEEA. The CDR3 has 20 residues. Losses at the gene ends were 0 bases for V and 6 bases for J; bases not matched to a gene: 11. The CDR3 here is CASSLDHPGLAGGVGNEQFF. The CDR3 DNA is TGTGCCAGCAGCTTAGATCATCCGGGACTAGCGGGAGGGGTGGGCAATGAGCAGTTCTTC.

J is TRBJ2-7 and V is TRBV5-1, with D possibly TRBD2 on 5 matching bases. Germline assignment: CDR1 SGHRS and CDR2 YFSETQ. The CDR3 runs 15 residues. Trimming removed 4 bases from V and 6 bases from J, with 20 bases in between. The CDR3 DNA reads as TGCGCCAGCAGCCTAGCCCGTGACAACGCCGGCGAGCAGTACTTC. This translates into CASSLARDNAGEQYF.